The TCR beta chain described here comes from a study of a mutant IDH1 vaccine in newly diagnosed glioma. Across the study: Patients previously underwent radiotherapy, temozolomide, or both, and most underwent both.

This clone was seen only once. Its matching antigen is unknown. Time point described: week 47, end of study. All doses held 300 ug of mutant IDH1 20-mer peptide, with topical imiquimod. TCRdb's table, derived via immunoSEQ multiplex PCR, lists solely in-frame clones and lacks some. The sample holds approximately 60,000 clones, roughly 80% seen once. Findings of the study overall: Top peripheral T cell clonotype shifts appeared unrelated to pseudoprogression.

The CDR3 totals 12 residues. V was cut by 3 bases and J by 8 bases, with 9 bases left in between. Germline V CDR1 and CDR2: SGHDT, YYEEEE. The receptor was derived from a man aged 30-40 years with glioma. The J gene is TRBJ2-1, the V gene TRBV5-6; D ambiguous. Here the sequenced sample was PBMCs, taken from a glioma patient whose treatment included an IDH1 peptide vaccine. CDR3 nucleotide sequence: TGTGCCAGCAGCTACCTGGGGTATGAGCAGTTCTTC. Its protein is CASSYLGYEQFF.